This T cell receptor (beta chain) was sequenced during a study of immune evolution from preneoplasia to lung adenocarcinoma. Histologic diagnosis was independently verified by two lung pathologists. There are a few counts of this clone. Its antigen is unidentified. There are 16 residues in the CDR3. Between the trimmed V and J ends, which lost 1 base and 0 bases, there was a span of 11 bases. Germline V gene lookup returns CDR1 KGHSH and CDR2 LQKENI. Libraries were prepared by immunoSEQ multiplex PCR; TCRdb keeps only in-frame clonotypes and omits some of them. The data contain approximately 5,000 clones, about four fifths of them singletons. Study-wide results and caveats: Normal lung had highest clonality; later lesions appeared denser, more diverse.

Sequencing was performed on FFPE adjacent normal lung tissue. The chain carries TRBV18 and TRBJ2-3; no clear D. This sequence originates from a donor of 70 years or more with lung adenocarcinoma. The CDR3 spells CASSPRAPESTDTQYF. Here the CDR3 DNA reads TGTGCCAGCTCACCACGGGCACCTGAAAGCACAGATACGCAGTATTTT.